The present TCR beta chain was sequenced within a study of cytomegalovirus exposure and HLA in healthy donors. Losses at the gene ends were 7 bases for V and 5 bases for J; bases not matched to a gene: 14. CDR1 LNHDA and CDR2 SQIVND come from the germline V gene (reference sequence). The CDR3 consists of 16 residues. Study-level findings and limits: Listed as cytomegalovirus-associated were 150 to 200 TCR beta chains. A later analysis found common viral pathogens apparently linked to several of the most significant clusters. Many donors shared some public TCRs, even though most TCR sequences were rare. As was reported, the HLA-A and HLA-B alleles of most subjects were accurately predicted from TCR beta sequences.

Comment on this clone: Its target is not known.

Primers included in the PCR were 60 Vbeta and 13 Jbeta primers. Some clones are missing from TCRdb's copy, which holds only in-frame ones; the method was immunoSEQ multiplex PCR. This sample yields roughly 43,000 clones, of which 60% to 80% are seen a single time; 1.4% belongs to the top ten. Sequencing was done on a sample of PBMCs. The chain carries TRBV19 and TRBJ2-1; 7 bases are a match to TRBD2. The source of this sequence is a man aged 25 to 45 in good health and CMV-seronegative. The CDR3 sequence: CASNTRTGRINNEQFF. CDR3 coding DNA: TGTGCCAGTAACACCCGGACCGGGAGGATCAACAATGAGCAGTTCTTC.